This paragraph covers one T cell receptor (beta chain) sequence. The antigen is unknown. The entry originates in a study of shared clonotypes between healthy human individuals. Study-wide results and limits: A handful of donors had around 5.2% of their naive CD4 clonotypes in common. Estimated richness values were generally larger in naive subsets than in memory subsets. A reduction in generation probabilities was seen for non-shared clonotypes relative to those shared by all four donors.

Assay execution proceeded at the deep level. Some clones are missing from TCRdb's copy, which holds only in-frame ones; the method was immunoSEQ multiplex PCR. The sample shows hundreds of thousands of clones, about 78% of them seen only once. Germline V gives CDR1 MNHNY, CDR2 SVGAGI (reference sequence). Trimming removed 5 bases from V and 5 bases from J; junction bases left unmatched: 8. The CDR3 is made up of 14 amino acids. Material for sequencing was memory CD4+ T cells sorted from blood. The subset denotes: CD45RA-negative fraction. The TCR sequence derives from a woman aged 25 to 39 in good health. V gene TRBV6-6 combines with J gene TRBJ1-2, with TRBD1 matching 7 bases. The CDR3 nucleotides are TGTGCCAGCAGTCAGACACGGGACAGTTATGGCTACACCTTC. Its translation is CASSQTRDSYGYTF.